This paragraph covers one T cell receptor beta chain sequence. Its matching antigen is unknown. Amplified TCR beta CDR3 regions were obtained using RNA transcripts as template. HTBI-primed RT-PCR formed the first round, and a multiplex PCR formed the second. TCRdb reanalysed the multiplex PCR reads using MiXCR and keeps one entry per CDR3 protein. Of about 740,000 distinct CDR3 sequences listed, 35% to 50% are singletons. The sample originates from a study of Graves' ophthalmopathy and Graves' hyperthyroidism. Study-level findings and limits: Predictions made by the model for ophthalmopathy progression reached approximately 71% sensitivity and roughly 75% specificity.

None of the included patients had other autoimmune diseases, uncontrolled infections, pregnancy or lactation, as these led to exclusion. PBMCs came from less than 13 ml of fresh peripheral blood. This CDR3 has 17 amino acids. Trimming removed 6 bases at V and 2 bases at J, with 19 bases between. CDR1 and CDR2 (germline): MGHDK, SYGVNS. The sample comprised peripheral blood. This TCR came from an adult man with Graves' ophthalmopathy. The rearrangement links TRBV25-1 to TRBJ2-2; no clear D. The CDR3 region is CASSLAYGRGNTGELFF. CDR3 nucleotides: TGTGCCAGCAGCTTGGCGTACGGGCGTGGAAACACCGGGGAGCTGTTTTTT.